The source of this T cell receptor (beta chain) is a study of tumor-infiltrating lymphocytes in primary liver carcinoma. Study results and caveats: Only about 7-24% of top clones occurred in every one of the five tumor regions.

Details on this clonotype: Its antigen is as yet unknown.

Co-extraction of RNA and DNA was performed on roughly 20-34 mg of unsorted bulk tissue. TCR beta cDNA was made from around 460 ng total RNA with a constant-region primer. Libraries for TCR beta were built through three nested multiplex PCR rounds, which together made up a slightly modified ARM-PCR procedure. In TCRdb, the multiplex PCR reads were re-called with MiXCR into one record per CDR3 protein. The data contain about 50,000 distinct CDR3 sequences, around 73% of them singletons. The TCR originated in a man aged 35 to 55 with primary liver carcinoma and hepatitis B virus infection. The sequenced material came from liver tumor tissue from sampling region 5. Specified subset: tumor region T5, tumor centre.

The CDR3 nucleotides read TGTGCCAGAGTTAGGGGCCAGGCTACAGATACGCAGTATTTT. Translation: CARVRGQATDTQYF. The rearrangement joins TRBV6-1 to TRBJ2-3; TRBD1 is a possible D gene (5 bases). This CDR3 has 14 residues. Looked up from germline, CDR1 is MNHNS and CDR2 is SASEGT. Trimming left V 9 bases short and J 3 bases short, with 16 bases between.